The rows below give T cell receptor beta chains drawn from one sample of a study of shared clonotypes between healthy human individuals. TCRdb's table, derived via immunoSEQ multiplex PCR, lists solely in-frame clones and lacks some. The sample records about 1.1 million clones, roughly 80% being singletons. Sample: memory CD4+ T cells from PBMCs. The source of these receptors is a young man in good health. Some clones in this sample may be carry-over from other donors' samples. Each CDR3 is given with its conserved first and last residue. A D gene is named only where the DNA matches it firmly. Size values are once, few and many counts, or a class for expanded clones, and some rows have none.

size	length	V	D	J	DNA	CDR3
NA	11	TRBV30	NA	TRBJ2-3	TGTGCCTGGACGGGCGGAGATACGCAGTATTTT	CAWTGGDTQYF
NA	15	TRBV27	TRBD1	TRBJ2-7	TGTGCCAGCAGTTTAAAGGGACAGGGGACTTACGAGCAGTACTTC	CASSLKGQGTYEQYF
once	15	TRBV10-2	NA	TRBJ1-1	TGCGCCAGCAGTGATTACCAGAGAATGAACACTGAAGCTTTCTTT	CASSDYQRMNTEAFF
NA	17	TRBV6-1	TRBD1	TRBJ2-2	TGTGCCAGCAGGGAAACCGGGACAGGGGGGTACACCGGGGAGCTGTTTTTT	CASRETGTGGYTGELFF
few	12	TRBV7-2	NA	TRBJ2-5	TGTGCCAGCAGAGGGTGGGGAGAGACCCAGTACTTC	CASRGWGETQYF
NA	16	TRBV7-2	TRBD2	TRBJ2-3	TGTGCCAGCAGCTTAGTATCGACTAGCGGATCAGATACGCAGTATTTT	CASSLVSTSGSDTQYF
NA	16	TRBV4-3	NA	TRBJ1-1	TGCGCCAGCAGCCAAGATAGGGCAGCCATGAACACTGAAGCTTTCTTT	CASSQDRAAMNTEAFF
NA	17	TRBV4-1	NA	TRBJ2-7	TGCGCCAGCAGCCAAGGGCCGGGTATTGGGGGAAATTACGAGCAGTACTTC	CASSQGPGIGGNYEQYF
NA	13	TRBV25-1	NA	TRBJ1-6	TGTGCCAGCAACCTACATCCTAATTCACCCCTCCACTTT	CASNLHPNSPLHF
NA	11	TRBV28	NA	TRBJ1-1	TGTGCCAGCAGTTTATCAAGGGAAGCTTTCTTT	CASSLSREAFF
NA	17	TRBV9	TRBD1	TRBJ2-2	TGTGCCAGCAGCGTAGACGCGGGACAGGGGGCAGAAGGGGAGCTGTTTTTT	CASSVDAGQGAEGELFF
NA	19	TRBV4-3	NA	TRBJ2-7	TGCGCCAGCAGCCAAGATTTCGCTTTGATGTGGGAGGACTCCTACGAGCAGTACTTC	CASSQDFALMWEDSYEQYF
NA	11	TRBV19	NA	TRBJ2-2	TGTGCCAGTAGGGCAGCCGGGGAGCTGTTTTTT	CASRAAGELFF
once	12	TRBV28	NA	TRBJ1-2	TGTGCCAGCAGTTTACGTCTGCGGGGCTACACCTTC	CASSLRLRGYTF
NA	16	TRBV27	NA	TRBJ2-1	TGTGCCAGCAGTTTGAGGTCCAGGGAACAAATCCAGGAGCAGTTCTTC	CASSLRSREQIQEQFF
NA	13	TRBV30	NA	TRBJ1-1	TGTGCCTGGAACACGGGCTTCGGGACTGAAGCTTTCTTT	CAWNTGFGTEAFF
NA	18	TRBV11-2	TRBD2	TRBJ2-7	TGTGCCAGCAGCTTAGAATATAGTTCGCTAGCGGGGTCCTACGAGCAGTACTTC	CASSLEYSSLAGSYEQYF
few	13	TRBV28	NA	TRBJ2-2	TGTGCCAGCAGTTTGATGAACACCGGGGAGCTGTTTTTT	CASSLMNTGELFF
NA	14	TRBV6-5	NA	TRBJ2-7	TGTGCCAGCAGTTACTCGGGCAGCGACCGGGAGCAGTACTTC	CASSYSGSDREQYF
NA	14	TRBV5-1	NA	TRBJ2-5	TGCGCCAGCAGCTTTCAGGGGTACCAAGAGACCCAGTACTTC	CASSFQGYQETQYF
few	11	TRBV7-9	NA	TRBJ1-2	TGTGCCAGCAGCCAAACCGCGGGCTACACCTTC	CASSQTAGYTF
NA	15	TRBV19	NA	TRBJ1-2	TGTGCCAGTAGTAGCACAGGTGGACAGAGAGGTGGCTACACCTTC	CASSSTGGQRGGYTF
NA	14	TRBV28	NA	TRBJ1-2	TGTGCCAGCAGTAGGGACACCTTCAACTATGGCTACACCTTC	CASSRDTFNYGYTF
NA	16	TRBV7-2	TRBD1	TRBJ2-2	TGTGCCAGCAGCGTAACGGCAGGGGGATACACCGGGGAGCTGTTTTTT	CASSVTAGGYTGELFF
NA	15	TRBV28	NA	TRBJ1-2	TGTGCCAGCAGTTTATGGGAGTCCCGAGTCTATGGCTACACCTTC	CASSLWESRVYGYTF
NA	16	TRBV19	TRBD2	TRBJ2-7	TGTGCCAGTAGTATTGGGTCGTTAGCGGGATACAACGAGCAGTACTTC	CASSIGSLAGYNEQYF
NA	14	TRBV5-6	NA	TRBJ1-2	TGTGCCAGCAGCCCCGATCGAGCGAACTATGGCTACACCTTC	CASSPDRANYGYTF
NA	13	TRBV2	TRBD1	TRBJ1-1	TGTGCCAGCAGTGAAAGGTGGACAGGTAAAGCTTTCTTT	CASSERWTGKAFF
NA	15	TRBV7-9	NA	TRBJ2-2	TGTGCCAGCAGTTTGCTGGGGCAGAACACCGGGGAGCTGTTTTTT	CASSLLGQNTGELFF
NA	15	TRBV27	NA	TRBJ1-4	TGTGCCAGCAGGCGAAAAGGGGGTGGTAATGAAAAACTGTTTTTT	CASRRKGGGNEKLFF
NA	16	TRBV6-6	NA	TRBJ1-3	TGTGCCAGCAGTTACTCGGGTATAAGCCGTGGAAACACCATATATTTT	CASSYSGISRGNTIYF
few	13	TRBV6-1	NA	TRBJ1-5	TGTGCCAGCACAGGCCTTAGCAATCAGCCCCAGCATTTT	CASTGLSNQPQHF
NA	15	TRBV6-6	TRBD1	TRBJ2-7	TGTGCCAGCAGTTCAACCGGGACAGGAATCTACGAGCAGTACTTC	CASSSTGTGIYEQYF
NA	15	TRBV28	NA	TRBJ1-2	TGTGCCAGCAAGGGGGACGGGTGGCCTAACTATGGCTACACCTTC	CASKGDGWPNYGYTF
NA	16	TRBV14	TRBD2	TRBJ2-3	TGTGCCAGCAGCCACTTACTAGCGGCTAGCACAGATACGCAGTATTTT	CASSHLLAASTDTQYF
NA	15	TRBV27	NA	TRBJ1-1	TGTGCCAGCAGTCGGACCGGGACATTGAACACTGAAGCTTTCTTT	CASSRTGTLNTEAFF
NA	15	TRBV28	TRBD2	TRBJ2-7	TGTGCCAGCAGTTTATCTAGCGGGAGGGCCTACGAGCAGTACTTC	CASSLSSGRAYEQYF
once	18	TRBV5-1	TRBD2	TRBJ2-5	TGCGCCAGCAGCCACAGTTGGATACTAGCGGGAGGGAAAGAGACCCAGTACTTC	CASSHSWILAGGKETQYF
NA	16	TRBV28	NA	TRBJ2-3	TGTGCCAGCAGGCCATTACGGGGCGGGAGCACAGATACGCAGTATTTT	CASRPLRGGSTDTQYF
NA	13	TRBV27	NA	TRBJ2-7	TGTGCCAGCAGTAGGGCTGGGTCCTACGAGCAGTACTTC	CASSRAGSYEQYF
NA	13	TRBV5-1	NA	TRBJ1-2	TGCGCCAGCAGCCCGGGGCCCCAGGGGGGCTACACCTTC	CASSPGPQGGYTF
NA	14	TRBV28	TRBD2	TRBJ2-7	TGTGCCAGCAGTTTAACGGGAGGCTACGACGAGCAGTACTTC	CASSLTGGYDEQYF